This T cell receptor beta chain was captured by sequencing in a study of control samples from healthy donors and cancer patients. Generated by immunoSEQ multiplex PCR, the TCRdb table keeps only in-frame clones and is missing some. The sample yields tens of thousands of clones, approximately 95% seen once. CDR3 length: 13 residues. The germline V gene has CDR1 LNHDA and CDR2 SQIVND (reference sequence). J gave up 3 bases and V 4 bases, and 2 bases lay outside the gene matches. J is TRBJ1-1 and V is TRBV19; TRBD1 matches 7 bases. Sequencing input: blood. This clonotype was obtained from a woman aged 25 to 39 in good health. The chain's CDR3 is CASSTGTDTEAFF. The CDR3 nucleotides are TGTGCCAGTAGTACCGGGACAGACACTGAAGCTTTCTTT.